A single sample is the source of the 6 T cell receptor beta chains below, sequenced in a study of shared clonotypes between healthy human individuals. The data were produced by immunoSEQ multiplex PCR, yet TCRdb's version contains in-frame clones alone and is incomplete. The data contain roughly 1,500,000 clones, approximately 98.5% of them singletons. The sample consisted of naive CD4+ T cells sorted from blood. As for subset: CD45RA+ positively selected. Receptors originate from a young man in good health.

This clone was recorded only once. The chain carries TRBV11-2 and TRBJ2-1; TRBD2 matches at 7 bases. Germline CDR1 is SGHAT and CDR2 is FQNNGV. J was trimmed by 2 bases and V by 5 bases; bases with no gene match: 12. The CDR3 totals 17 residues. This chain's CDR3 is CASSHLVTGGPYNEQFF. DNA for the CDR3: TGTGCCAGCAGCCATCTTGTGACGGGAGGTCCCTACAATGAGCAGTTCTTC.

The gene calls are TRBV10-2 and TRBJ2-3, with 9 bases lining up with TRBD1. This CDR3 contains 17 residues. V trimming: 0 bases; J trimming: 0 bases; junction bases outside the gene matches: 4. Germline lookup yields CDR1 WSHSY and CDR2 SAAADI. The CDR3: CASSESDRGTSTDTQYF. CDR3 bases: TGCGCCAGCAGTGAGTCGGACAGGGGCACTAGCACAGATACGCAGTATTTT.

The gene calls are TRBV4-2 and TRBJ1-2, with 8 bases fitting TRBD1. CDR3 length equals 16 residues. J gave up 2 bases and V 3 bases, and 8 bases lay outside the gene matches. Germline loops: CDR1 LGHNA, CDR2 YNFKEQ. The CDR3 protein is CASSHPRDRPNYGYTF. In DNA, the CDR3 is TGTGCCAGCAGCCATCCTAGGGACAGGCCAAACTATGGCTACACCTTC.

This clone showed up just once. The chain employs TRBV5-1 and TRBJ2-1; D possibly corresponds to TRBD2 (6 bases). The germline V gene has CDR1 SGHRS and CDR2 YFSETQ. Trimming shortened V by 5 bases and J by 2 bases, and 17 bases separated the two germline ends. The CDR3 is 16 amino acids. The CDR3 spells CASSDGRDWPYNEQFF. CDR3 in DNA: TGCGCCAGCAGTGATGGCCGGGACTGGCCCTACAATGAGCAGTTCTTC.

The CDR3 sequence: CASSQEWRTGEIGELFF. Here the CDR3 DNA reads TGTGCCAGCAGCCAAGAGTGGCGGACAGGAGAAATCGGGGAGCTGTTTTTT. The chain combines TRBV14 with TRBJ2-2; TRBD1 matches 7 bases. This CDR3 is built from 17 residues. Germline-derived CDR1 and CDR2 are SGHDN and FVKESK. The J segment lost 7 bases and the V segment lost 0 bases, leaving 11 bases of the junction unmatched.

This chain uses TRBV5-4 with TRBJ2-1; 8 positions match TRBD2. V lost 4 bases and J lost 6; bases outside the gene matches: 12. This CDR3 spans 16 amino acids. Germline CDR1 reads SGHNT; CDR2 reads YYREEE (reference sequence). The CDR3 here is CASSHSGTRRSNEQFF. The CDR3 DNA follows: TGTGCCAGCAGCCACTCCGGGACTAGAAGATCCAATGAGCAGTTCTTC. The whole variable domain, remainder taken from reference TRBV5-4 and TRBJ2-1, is ETGVTQSPTHLIKTRGQQVTLRCSSQSGHNTVSWYQQALGQGPQFIFQYYREEENGRGNFPPRFSGLQFPNYSSELNVNALELDDSALYLCASSHSGTRRSNEQFFGPGTRLTVL.